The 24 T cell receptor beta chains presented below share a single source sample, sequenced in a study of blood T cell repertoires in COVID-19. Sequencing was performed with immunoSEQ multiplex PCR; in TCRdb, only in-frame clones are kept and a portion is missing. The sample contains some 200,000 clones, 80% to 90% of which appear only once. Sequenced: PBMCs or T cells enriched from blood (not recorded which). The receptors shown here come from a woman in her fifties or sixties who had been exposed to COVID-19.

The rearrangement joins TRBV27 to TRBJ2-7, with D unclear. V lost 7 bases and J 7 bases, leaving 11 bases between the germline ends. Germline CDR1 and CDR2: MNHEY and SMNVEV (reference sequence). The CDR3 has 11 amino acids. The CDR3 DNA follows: TGTGCCAGCACCCCAATCGAGGAGCAGTACTTC. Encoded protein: CASTPIEEQYF.

The CDR3 is CASSDGGRRYGYTF. The CDR3 DNA is TGTGCCAGCAGTGACGGGGGGCGTAGGTATGGCTACACCTTC. The V and J genes are TRBV2 and TRBJ1-2; the D gene is possibly TRBD1 (6 bases). Germline V CDR1 and CDR2: SNHLY, FYNNEI. V shed 3 bases and J shed 5 bases, with 13 bases lying between them. The CDR3 is 14 amino acids.

The CDR3 DNA follows: TGTGCCAGCAGCCGAACAGTGAACACTGAAGCTTTCTTT. Its translation: CASSRTVNTEAFF. The chain recombines TRBV27 with TRBJ1-1; the D is unclear. The CDR3 is made up of 13 amino acids. Germline V lookup: CDR1 MNHEY, CDR2 SMNVEV (reference sequence). Trimming took 6 bases from V and 0 from J, leaving 8 bases between them.

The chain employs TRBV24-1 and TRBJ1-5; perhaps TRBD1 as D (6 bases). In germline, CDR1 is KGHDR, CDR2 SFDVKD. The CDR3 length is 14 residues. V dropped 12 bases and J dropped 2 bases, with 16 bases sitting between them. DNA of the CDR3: TGTGCCTCGACCTCGAGGACAGGCAATCAGCCCCAGCATTTT. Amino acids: CASTSRTGNQPQHF.

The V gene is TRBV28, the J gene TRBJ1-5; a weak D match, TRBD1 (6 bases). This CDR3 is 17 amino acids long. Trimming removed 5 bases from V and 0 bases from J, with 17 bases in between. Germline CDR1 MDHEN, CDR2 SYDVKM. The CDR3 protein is CASSGDFGQLSNQPQHF. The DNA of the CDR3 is TGTGCCAGCAGTGGTGATTTTGGACAGCTTAGCAATCAGCCCCAGCATTTT. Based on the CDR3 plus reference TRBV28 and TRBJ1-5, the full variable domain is DVKVTQSSRYLVKRTGEKVFLECVQDMDHENMFWYRQDPGLGLRLIYFSYDVKMKEKGDIPEGYSVSREKKERFSLILESASTNQTSMYLCASSGDFGQLSNQPQHFGDGTRLSIL.

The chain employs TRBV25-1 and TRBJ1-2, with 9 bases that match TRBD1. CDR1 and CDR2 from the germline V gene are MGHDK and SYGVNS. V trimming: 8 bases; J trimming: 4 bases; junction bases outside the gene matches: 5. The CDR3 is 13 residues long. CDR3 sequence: CASGGTGSYGYTF. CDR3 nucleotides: TGTGCCAGCGGTGGGACAGGGAGCTATGGCTACACCTTC.

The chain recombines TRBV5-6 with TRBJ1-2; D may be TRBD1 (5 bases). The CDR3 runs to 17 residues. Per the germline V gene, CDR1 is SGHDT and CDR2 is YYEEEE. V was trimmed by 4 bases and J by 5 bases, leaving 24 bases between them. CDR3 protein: CASSPTQDLDILYGYTF. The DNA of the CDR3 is TGTGCCAGCAGCCCCACCCAGGACCTGGACATCCTTTATGGCTACACCTTC.

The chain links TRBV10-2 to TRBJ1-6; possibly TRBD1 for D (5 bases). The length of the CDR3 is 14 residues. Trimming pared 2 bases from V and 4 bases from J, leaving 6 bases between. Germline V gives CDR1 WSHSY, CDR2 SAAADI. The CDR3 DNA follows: TGCGCCAGCAGTGAGAGGGGTTATAATTCACCCCTCCACTTT. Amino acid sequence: CASSERGYNSPLHF.

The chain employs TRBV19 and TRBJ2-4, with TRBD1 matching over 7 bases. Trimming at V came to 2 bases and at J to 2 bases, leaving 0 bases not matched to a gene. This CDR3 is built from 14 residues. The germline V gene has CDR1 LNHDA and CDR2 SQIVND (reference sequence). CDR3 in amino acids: CASSIRGPKNIQYF. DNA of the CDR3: TGTGCCAGTAGTATAAGGGGGCCCAAAAACATTCAGTACTTC. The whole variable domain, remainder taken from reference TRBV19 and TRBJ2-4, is DGGITQSPKYLFRKEGQNVTLSCEQNLNHDAMYWYRQDPGQGLRLIYYSQIVNDFQKGDIAEGYSVSREKKESFPLTVTSAQKNPTAFYLCASSIRGPKNIQYFGAGTRLSVL.

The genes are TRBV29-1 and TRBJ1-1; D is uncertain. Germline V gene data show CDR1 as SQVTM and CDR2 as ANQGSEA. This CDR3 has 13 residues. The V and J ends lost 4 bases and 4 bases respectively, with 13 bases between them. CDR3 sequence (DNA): TGCAGCGTTGTCTCGGGTGATCGCACTGAAGCTTTCTTT. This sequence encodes CSVVSGDRTEAFF.

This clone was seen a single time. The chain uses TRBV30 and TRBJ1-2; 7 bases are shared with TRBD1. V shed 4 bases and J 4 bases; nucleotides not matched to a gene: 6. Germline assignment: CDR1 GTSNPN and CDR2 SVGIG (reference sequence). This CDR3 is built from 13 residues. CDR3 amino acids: CAWNEGTVYGYTF. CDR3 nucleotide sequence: TGTGCCTGGAACGAAGGGACAGTCTATGGCTACACCTTC.

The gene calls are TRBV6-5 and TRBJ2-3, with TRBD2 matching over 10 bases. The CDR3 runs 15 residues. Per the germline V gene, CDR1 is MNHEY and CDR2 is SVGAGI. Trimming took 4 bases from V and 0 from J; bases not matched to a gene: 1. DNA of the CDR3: TGTGCCAGCAGTTCTAGCGGGGGTAGCACAGATACGCAGTATTTT. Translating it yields CASSSSGGSTDTQYF.

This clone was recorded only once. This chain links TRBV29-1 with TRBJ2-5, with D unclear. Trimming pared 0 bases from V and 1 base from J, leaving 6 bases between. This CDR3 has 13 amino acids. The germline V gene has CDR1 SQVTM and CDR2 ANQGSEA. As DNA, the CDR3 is TGCAGCGTTGAAGAAAGCCCCCAAGAGACCCAGTACTTC. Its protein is CSVEESPQETQYF.

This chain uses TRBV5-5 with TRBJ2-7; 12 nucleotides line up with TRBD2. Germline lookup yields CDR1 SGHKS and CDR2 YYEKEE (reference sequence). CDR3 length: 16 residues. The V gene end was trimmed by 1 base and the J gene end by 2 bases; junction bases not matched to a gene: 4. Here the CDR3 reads CASSLTRLAGAYEQYF. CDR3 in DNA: TGTGCCAGCAGCTTGACCCGACTAGCGGGGGCCTACGAGCAGTACTTC.

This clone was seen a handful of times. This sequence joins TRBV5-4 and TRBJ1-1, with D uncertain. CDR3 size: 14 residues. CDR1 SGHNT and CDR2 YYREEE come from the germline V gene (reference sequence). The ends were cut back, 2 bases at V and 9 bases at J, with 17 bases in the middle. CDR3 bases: TGTGCCAGCAGCTTTGTACAAGGAACCGACAAAGCTTTCTTT. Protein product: CASSFVQGTDKAFF.

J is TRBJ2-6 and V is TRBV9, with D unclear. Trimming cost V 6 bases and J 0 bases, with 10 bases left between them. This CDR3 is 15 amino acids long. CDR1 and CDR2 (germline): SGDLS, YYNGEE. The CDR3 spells CASTNPSSGANVLTF. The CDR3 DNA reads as TGTGCCAGCACCAACCCCAGCTCTGGGGCCAACGTCCTGACTTTC.

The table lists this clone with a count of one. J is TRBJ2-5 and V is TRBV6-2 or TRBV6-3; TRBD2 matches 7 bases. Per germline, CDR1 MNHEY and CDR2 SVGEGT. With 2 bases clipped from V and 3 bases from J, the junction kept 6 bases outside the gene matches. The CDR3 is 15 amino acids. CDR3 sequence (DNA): TGTGCCAGCAGTTACCGAGCGGGGAAAAAAGAGACCCAGTACTTC. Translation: CASSYRAGKKETQYF.

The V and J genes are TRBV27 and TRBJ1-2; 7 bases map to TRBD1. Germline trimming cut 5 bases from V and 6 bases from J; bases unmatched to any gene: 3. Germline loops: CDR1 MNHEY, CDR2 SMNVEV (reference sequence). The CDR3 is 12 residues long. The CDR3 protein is CASSQGGDGYTF. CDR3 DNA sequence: TGTGCCAGCAGTCAGGGGGGCGATGGCTACACCTTC.

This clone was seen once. Written as DNA, the CDR3 is TGCGCCAGCAGCGGGAACACAGGTAAAACTGAAGCTTTCTTT. Translating gives CASSGNTGKTEAFF. This sequence joins TRBV5-1 and TRBJ1-1, with D possibly matching TRBD1 (5 bases). The CDR3 contains 14 residues. Germline CDR1 reads SGHRS; CDR2 reads YFSETQ. V was pared by 4 bases and J by 5 bases, with 15 bases between.

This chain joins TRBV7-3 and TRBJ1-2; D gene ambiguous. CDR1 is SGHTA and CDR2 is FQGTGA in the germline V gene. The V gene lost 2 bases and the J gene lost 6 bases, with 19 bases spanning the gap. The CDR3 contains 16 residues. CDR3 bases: TGTGCCAGCAGCTTACGCTATCGGGGATCAGTGGATGGCTACACCTTC. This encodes CASSLRYRGSVDGYTF.

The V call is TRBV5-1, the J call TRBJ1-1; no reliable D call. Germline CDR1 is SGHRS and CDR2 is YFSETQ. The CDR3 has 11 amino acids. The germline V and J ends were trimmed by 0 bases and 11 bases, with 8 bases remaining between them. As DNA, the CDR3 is TGCGCCAGCAGCTTGGGGAAGGAGGCTTTCTTT. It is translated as CASSLGKEAFF.

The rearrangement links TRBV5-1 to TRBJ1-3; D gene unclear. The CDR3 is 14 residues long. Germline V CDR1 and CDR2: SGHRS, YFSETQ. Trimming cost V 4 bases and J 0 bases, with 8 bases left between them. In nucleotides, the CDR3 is TGCGCCAGCAGCGACGGCGGCTCTGGAAACACCATATATTTT. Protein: CASSDGGSGNTIYF.

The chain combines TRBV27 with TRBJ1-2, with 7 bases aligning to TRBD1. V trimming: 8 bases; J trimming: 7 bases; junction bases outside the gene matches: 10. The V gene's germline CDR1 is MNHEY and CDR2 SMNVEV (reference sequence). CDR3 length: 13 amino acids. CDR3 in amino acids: CASGYRGTGGYTF. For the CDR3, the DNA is TGTGCCAGCGGATACAGGGGAACGGGTGGCTACACCTTC.

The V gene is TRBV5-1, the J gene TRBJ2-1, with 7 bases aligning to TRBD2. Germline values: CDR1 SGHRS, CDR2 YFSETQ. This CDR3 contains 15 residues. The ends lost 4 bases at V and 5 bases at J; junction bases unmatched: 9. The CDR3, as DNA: TGCGCCAGCAGCCCCCGGGCGGGGGTTAACAATGAGCAGTTCTTC. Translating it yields CASSPRAGVNNEQFF.